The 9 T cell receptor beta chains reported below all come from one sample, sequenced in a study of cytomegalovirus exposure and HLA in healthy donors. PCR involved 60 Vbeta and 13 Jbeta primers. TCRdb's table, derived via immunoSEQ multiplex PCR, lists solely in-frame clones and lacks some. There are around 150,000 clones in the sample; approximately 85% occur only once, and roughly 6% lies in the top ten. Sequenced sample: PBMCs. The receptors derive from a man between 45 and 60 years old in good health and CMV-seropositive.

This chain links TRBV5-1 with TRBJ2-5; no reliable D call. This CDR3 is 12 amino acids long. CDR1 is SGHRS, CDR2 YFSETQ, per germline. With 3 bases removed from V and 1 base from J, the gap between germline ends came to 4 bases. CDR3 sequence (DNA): TGCGCCAGCAGCTCAGGCCAAGAGACCCAGTACTTC. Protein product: CASSSGQETQYF.

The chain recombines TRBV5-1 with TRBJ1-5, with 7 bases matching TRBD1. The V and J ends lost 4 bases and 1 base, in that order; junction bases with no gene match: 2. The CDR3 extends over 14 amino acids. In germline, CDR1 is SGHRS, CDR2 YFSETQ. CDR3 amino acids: CASSPQGSNQPQHF. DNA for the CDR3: TGCGCCAGCAGCCCACAGGGGAGCAATCAGCCCCAGCATTTT.

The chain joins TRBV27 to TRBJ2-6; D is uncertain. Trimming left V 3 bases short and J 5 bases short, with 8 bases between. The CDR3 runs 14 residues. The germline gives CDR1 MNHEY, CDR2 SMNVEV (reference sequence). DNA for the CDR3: TGTGCCAGCAGTTTTGTGCTAAGGGCCAACGTCCTGACTTTC. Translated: CASSFVLRANVLTF.

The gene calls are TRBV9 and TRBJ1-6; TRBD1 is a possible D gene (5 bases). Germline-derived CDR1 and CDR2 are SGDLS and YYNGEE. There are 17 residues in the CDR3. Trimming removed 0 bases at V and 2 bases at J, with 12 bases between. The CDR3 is CASSVEAGRTYNSPLHF. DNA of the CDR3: TGTGCCAGCAGCGTAGAGGCGGGGCGCACCTATAATTCACCCCTCCACTTT. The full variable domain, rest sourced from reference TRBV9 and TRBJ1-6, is DSGVTQTPKHLITATGQRVTLRCSPRSGDLSVYWYQQSLDQGLQFLIQYYNGEERAKGNILERFSAQQFPDLHSELNLSSLELGDSALYFCASSVEAGRTYNSPLHFGNGTRLTVT.

CDR3 bases: TGTGCCAGCAGTGAGCTAGCGGGGCCCACAGATACGCAGTATTTT. Translating it yields CASSELAGPTDTQYF. V usage is TRBV6-1 and J usage is TRBJ2-3; 9 bases are shared with TRBD2. The CDR3 is 15 residues long. Germline V gene sequence: CDR1 MNHNS, CDR2 SASEGT. J was trimmed by 2 bases and V by 3 bases; bases with no gene match: 3.

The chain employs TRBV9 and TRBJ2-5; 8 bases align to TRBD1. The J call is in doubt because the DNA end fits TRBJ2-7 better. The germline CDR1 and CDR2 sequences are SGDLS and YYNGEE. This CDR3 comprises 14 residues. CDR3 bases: TGTGCCAGAATACCGGGACAGGAGGTCTACGAGCAGTACTTC. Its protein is CARIPGQEVYEQYF.

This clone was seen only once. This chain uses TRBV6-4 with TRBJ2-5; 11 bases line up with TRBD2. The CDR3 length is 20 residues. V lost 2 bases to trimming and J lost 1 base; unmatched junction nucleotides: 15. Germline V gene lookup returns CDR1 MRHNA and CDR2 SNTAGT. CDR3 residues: CASSDPSGTLGTSGQETQYF. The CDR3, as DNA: TGTGCCAGCAGTGACCCTTCGGGGACACTAGGGACTAGCGGCCAAGAGACCCAGTACTTC.

CDR3 nucleotides: TGTGCCAGCAGTTGGGACAGGATAAGCACAGATACGCAGTATTTT. Translated, it gives CASSWDRISTDTQYF. The chain joins TRBV6-1 to TRBJ2-3, with 8 bases that match TRBD1. Germline assignment: CDR1 MNHNS and CDR2 SASEGT. The CDR3 has 15 residues. The J segment lost 0 bases and the V segment lost 5 bases, leaving 4 bases of the junction unmatched.

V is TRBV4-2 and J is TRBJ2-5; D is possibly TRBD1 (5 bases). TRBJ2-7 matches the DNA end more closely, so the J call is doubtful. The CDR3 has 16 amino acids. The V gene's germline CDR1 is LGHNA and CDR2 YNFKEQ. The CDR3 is CASSQDQNLGRYEQYF. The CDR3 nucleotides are TGTGCCAGCAGCCAAGATCAGAACCTGGGGCGCTACGAGCAGTACTTC.